The 5 T cell receptor beta chains in this list originate from one sample, sequenced in a study of shared clonotypes between healthy human individuals. Generated by immunoSEQ multiplex PCR, the TCRdb table keeps only in-frame clones and is missing some. The sample includes around 350,000 clones, less than 85% seen only once; the top ten take roughly a tenth. Specimen: memory CD4+ T cells sorted from blood. The subset was: CD45RA-negative fraction. These receptors all come from a man between 25 and 39 years old in good health.

CDR3 bases: TGTGCCAGCAGCTTAAGGACAGGGGGCGCGGGGTCGATTGATGCAGATACGCAGTATTTT. Amino acid sequence: CASSLRTGGAGSIDADTQYF. V is TRBV7-3 and J is TRBJ2-3, with TRBD1 matching over 11 bases. The germline gives CDR1 SGHTA, CDR2 FQGTGA. J was trimmed by 4 bases and V by 1 base; bases with no gene match: 16. The CDR3 extends over 20 amino acids.

The rearrangement uses TRBV6-6 and TRBJ2-1; no clear D gene. Looked up from germline, CDR1 is MNHNY and CDR2 is SVGAGI (reference sequence). The CDR3 contains 12 residues. Trimming left V 0 bases short and J 12 bases short, with 9 bases between. The DNA for the CDR3 is TGTGCCAGCAGTTACTCGCAGAACTTGCAGTTCTTC. It yields the protein CASSYSQNLQFF.

The chain uses TRBV7-9 and TRBJ1-1, with a tentative D call TRBD1 (5 bases). The CDR3 runs to 16 residues. The germline gives CDR1 SEHNR, CDR2 FQNEAQ (reference sequence). Trimming took 1 base from V and 1 from J, leaving 13 bases between them. CDR3 sequence (DNA): TGTGCCAGCAGCTTAGGGGAACTTGACAGGAACACTGAAGCTTTCTTT. Its translation is CASSLGELDRNTEAFF.

The chain recombines TRBV29-1 with TRBJ2-7; no reliable D call. The CDR3 covers 12 residues. CDR1 and CDR2 from the germline V gene are SQVTM and ANQGSEA. Trimming left V 3 bases short and J 5 bases short, with 11 bases between. The CDR3 loop reads CSVEVGSDEQYF. As DNA, the CDR3 is TGCAGCGTTGAGGTGGGAAGTGACGAGCAGTACTTC.

This clone has just a few counts. The genes are TRBV4-1 and TRBJ1-4; D not certain. The germline gives CDR1 MGHRA, CDR2 YSYEKL. The ends were cut back, 0 bases at V and 13 bases at J, with 12 bases in the middle. The CDR3 has 13 residues. For the CDR3, the DNA is TGCGCCAGCAGCCAAGATCAGGAGGGTGGACTGTTTTTT. Encoded protein: CASSQDQEGGLFF.